This T cell receptor (beta chain) was recovered during a study of identical twins. General study points: High-abundance cord blood beta clonotypes had fewer insertions; memory repertoires showed none.

Trimming took off 0 bases at V and 4 bases at J, with 10 bases between the two ends. The CDR3 length is 15 residues. The germline V gene has CDR1 ENHRY and CDR2 SYGVKD. A few counts support this clonotype. Its target is unknown. One entry per CDR3 protein, called by TCRdb with MiXCR from the 5' RACE reads. Of 700,000 or so distinct CDR3 sequences in the sample, 20% to 25% are singletons; the top ten hold roughly 4%. These data were also reused for a study on T cells expressing NK-cell markers. That investigation notes: Dominant NKG2C+ clonotypes were found to form roughly 1.0-7.5% of CD8+ T cells in five to seven donors. Dominance of the CD3+CD56-NKG2C+ fraction by these clonotypes also held in several donors. Clones of NKG2C+ T cells that had expanded were of unclear HCMV specificity.

The sequence derives from a woman aged 18-29 years in good health. The chain combines TRBV10-3 with TRBJ1-3; D uncertain. Sequencing was carried out using PBMCs. The CDR3 reads CAISESGYSGNTIYF. In DNA, the CDR3 is TGTGCCATCAGTGAGTCAGGATACTCCGGAAACACCATATATTTT.